The entry that follows covers one TCR beta chain sequence. As yet, its antigen is unknown. The data are from a study of T cells in localized non-small cell lung cancer. V gave up 3 bases and J gave up 0 bases, with 18 bases separating them. CDR1 and CDR2 from the germline V gene are KGHSH and LQKENI. The length of the CDR3 is 17 residues. Points from the study as a whole: Researchers found a median roughly 56 of the top 100 tumor clones in adjacent lung.

Using immunoSEQ multiplex PCR, the repertoire was profiled, and TCRdb retains in-frame clones only, with some absent. This sample carries 29,000 or so clones, around nine tenths of them seen once, and the ten largest clones take 13%. The chain is built from TRBV18 and TRBJ2-7; maybe TRBD1 (5 bases). This clonotype was sampled from a female donor of 60 years or more with stage III squamous cell lung carcinoma. The specimen was peripheral blood, collected before any cancer treatment. CDR3 nucleotides: TGTGCCAGCTCACCTTATTCCACAGGCTTCGGCTCCTACGAGCAGTACTTC. Protein: CASSPYSTGFGSYEQYF.